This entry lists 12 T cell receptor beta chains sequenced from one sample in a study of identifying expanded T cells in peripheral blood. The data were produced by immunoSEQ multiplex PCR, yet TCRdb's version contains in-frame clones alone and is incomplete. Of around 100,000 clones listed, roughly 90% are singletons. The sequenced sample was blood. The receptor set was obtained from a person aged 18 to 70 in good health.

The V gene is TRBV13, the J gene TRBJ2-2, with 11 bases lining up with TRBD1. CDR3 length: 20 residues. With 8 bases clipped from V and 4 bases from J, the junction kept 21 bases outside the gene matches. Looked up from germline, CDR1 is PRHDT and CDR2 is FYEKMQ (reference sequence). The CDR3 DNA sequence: TGTGCCAGCGATTCGGAAGAACCGGGACAGGGGGTAGTGGGCACCGGGGAGCTGTTTTTT. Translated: CASDSEEPGQGVVGTGELFF.

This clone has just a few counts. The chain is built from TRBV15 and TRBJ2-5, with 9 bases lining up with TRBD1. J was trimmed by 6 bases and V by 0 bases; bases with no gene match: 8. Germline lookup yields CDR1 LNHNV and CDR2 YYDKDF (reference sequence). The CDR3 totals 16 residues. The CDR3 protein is CATSREGAGTGKTQYF. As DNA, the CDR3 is TGTGCCACCAGCAGAGAGGGGGCCGGGACAGGGAAGACCCAGTACTTC.

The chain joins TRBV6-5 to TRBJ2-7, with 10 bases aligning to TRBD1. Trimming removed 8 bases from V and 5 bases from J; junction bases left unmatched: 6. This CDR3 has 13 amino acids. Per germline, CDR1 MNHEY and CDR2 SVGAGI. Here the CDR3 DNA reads TGTGCCAGCCAGGGGACAGGGGACCACGAGCAGTACTTC. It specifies CASQGTGDHEQYF.

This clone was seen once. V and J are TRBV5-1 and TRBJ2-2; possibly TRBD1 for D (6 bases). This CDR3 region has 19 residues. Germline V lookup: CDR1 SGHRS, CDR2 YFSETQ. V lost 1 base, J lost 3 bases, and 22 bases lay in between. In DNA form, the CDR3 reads TGCGCCAGCAGCTTGTGGAACAGGGTAATAGCGACGGACACCGGGGAGCTGTTTTTT. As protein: CASSLWNRVIATDTGELFF. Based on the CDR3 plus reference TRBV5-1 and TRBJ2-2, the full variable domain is KAGVTQTPRYLIKTRGQQVTLSCSPISGHRSVSWYQQTPGQGLQFLFEYFSETQRNKGNFPGRFSGRQFSNSRSEMNVSTLELGDSALYLCASSLWNRVIATDTGELFFGEGSRLTVL.

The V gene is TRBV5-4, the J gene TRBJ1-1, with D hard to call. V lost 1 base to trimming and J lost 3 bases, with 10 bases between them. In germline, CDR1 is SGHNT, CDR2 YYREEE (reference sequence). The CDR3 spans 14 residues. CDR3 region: CASSLRALDTEAFF. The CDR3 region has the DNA TGTGCCAGCAGCTTGCGAGCGCTTGACACTGAAGCTTTCTTT.

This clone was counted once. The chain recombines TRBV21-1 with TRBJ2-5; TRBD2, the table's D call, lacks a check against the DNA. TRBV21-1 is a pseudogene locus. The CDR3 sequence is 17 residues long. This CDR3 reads CASTAGTSGHRRETQYF. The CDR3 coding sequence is TGTGCCAGCACTGCAGGGACTAGCGGGCATAGGCGGGAGACCCAGTACTTC.

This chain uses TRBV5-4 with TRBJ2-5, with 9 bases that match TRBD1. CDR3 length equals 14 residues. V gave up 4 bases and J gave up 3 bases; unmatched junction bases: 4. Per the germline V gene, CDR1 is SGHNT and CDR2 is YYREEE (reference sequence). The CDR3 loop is CASSQQGAEETQYF. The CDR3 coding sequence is TGTGCCAGCAGCCAACAGGGGGCGGAAGAGACCCAGTACTTC. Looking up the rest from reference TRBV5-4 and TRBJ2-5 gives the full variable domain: ETGVTQSPTHLIKTRGQQVTLRCSSQSGHNTVSWYQQALGQGPQFIFQYYREEENGRGNFPPRFSGLQFPNYSSELNVNALELDDSALYLCASSQQGAEETQYFGPGTRLLVL.

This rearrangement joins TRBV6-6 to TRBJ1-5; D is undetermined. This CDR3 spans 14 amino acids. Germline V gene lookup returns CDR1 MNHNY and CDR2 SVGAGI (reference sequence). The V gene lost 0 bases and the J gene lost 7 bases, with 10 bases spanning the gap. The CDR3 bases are TGTGCCAGCAGTTACTCGGACCTGGGGCAGCCCCAGCATTTT. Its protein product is CASSYSDLGQPQHF.

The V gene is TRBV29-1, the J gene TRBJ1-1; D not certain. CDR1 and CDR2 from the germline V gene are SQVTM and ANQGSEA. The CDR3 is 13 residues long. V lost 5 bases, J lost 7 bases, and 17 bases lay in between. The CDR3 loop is CSVCREIIDEAFF. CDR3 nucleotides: TGCAGCGTTTGTCGAGAAATAATTGATGAAGCTTTCTTT.

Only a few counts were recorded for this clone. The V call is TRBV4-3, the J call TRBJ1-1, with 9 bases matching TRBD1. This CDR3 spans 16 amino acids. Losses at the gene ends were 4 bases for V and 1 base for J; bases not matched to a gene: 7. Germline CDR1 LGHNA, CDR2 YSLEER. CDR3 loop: CASSPGPGQGNTEAFF. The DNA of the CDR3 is TGCGCCAGCAGCCCCGGTCCGGGACAGGGGAACACTGAAGCTTTCTTT.

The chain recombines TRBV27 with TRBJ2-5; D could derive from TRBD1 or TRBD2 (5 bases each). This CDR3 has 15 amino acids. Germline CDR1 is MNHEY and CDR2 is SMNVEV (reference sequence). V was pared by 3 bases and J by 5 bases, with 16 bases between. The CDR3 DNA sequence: TGTGCCAGCAGTTTCGGGGCGGCTCATGGGGAGACCCAGTACTTC. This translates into CASSFGAAHGETQYF.

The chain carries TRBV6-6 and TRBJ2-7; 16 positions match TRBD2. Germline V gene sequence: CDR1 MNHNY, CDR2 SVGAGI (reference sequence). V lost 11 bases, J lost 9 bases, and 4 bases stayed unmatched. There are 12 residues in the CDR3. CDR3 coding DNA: TGTGCCGGTGGGACTAGCGGGGGGGGGCAGTACTTC. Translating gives CAGGTSGGGQYF.